The 5 T cell receptor beta chains below all came from one sample that was sequenced in a study of T-cell reconstitution after alpha-beta-depleted transplantation in children. During its preparation, the TCRbeta library received unique molecular identifiers. In TCRdb, the PCR reads were re-called with MiXCR into one record per CDR3 protein. The sample includes 200,000 or so distinct CDR3 sequences, 5.5% to 7% of them seen just once. The sample consisted of PBMCs, taken before TCRalphabeta/CD19-depleted stem cell transplant. All receptors come from a girl under three years old with combined immunodeficiency, due to receive a stem cell transplant.

This rearrangement joins TRBV27 to TRBJ2-1; 12 bases map to TRBD2. Germline CDR1 is MNHEY and CDR2 is SMNVEV (reference sequence). This CDR3 spans 17 amino acids. J lost 0 bases, V lost 5 bases, and 5 bases had no gene match. The CDR3 is CASSILAGGSSYNEQFF. CDR3 DNA sequence: TGTGCCAGCAGTATACTAGCGGGAGGAAGCTCCTACAATGAGCAGTTCTTC.

Many counts were recorded for this clonotype. This rearrangement joins TRBV27 to TRBJ2-7, with 7 bases that match TRBD2. J was trimmed by 7 bases and V by 2 bases; bases with no gene match: 11. The CDR3 has 15 residues. Germline CDR1 and CDR2: MNHEY and SMNVEV (reference sequence). In DNA form, the CDR3 reads TGTGCCAGCAGTTTAGCAGCGGGGACCGGCAGAGAGCAGTACTTC. Translated: CASSLAAGTGREQYF.

Regarding this clonotype: A much larger clone lies one base from this, so it may be a read error. The chain is built from TRBV28 and TRBJ2-7; 7 bases are shared with TRBD1. Trimming removed 10 bases from V and 3 bases from J; junction bases left unmatched: 18. The germline V gene has CDR1 MDHEN and CDR2 SYDVKM. The CDR3 is 16 residues long. In nucleotides, the CDR3 is TGTGCCACCTCCCCCTGGGACAGACCAAAAGTCTACGAGCAGTACTTC. The encoded protein is CATSPWDRPKVYEQYF.

This clonotype was seen ten or more times. The V call is TRBV20-1, the J call TRBJ2-1, with 7 bases fitting TRBD1. The J segment lost 3 bases and the V segment lost 5 bases, leaving 4 bases of the junction unmatched. Looked up from germline, CDR1 is DFQATT and CDR2 is SNEGSKA (reference sequence). This CDR3 is built from 13 residues. CDR3 DNA: TGCAGTGCTCGGGACAGTCACTACAATGAGCAGTTCTTC. Amino acid sequence: CSARDSHYNEQFF.

The chain joins TRBV6-5 to TRBJ2-1, with D perhaps TRBD2 (5 bases). There are 15 residues in the CDR3. Between the trimmed V and J ends, which lost 0 bases and 4 bases, there was a span of 10 bases. Looked up from germline, CDR1 is MNHEY and CDR2 is SVGAGI. The CDR3 DNA reads as TGTGCCAGCAGTTACTCGACTACACCTTACAATGAGCAGTTCTTC. Its protein product is CASSYSTTPYNEQFF.